This TCR beta chain was sequenced for a study of cytomegalovirus exposure and HLA in healthy donors. Overall study results and limits: Versus the approximately 700-donor mean, an Asian-associated ancestry cluster reportedly showed fewer N-insertions in a later analysis.

Losses at the gene ends were 0 bases for V and 6 bases for J; bases not matched to a gene: 5. The germline V gene encodes CDR1 MRHNA and CDR2 SNTAGT. The CDR3 spans 15 residues. As for this clone: Its antigen remains unknown.

Primers: 60 Vbeta forward and 13 Jbeta reverse. Original processing methods: The count from a later analysis was tens of millions of unique TCR beta chains, some 10 million of them shared. Profiled with immunoSEQ multiplex PCR; TCRdb holds only in-frame clones, not every one. That table furnishes V, J and clone size, whereas the DNA furnished D and trimming. This sample's clone table lists over 150,000 clones. The donors were healthy bone marrow donors. Sequenced material: PBMCs. The sequence was obtained from a boy aged 5-17 years in good health and CMV-seronegative. The chain has TRBV6-4 and TRBJ2-3; 8 bases match TRBD2. The CDR3 region is CASSDSTGGHDTQYF. DNA of the CDR3: TGTGCCAGCAGTGACTCCACGGGGGGGCATGATACGCAGTATTTT.